This T cell receptor (beta chain) was sequenced for a study of T-cell reconstitution after alpha-beta-depleted transplantation in children. Whole-study findings and limits: Alpha-beta T cells about two months after transplant reportedly derived from several hundred expanded graft clones.

This clonotype was found many times. Its antigen is still unknown. The CDR3 is 17 amino acids. Trimming at V came to 3 bases and at J to 9 bases, leaving 15 bases not matched to a gene. Germline V gene data show CDR1 as MDHEN and CDR2 as SYDVKM. For TCRbeta, the library was prepared with unique molecular identifiers. TCRdb passed the PCR reads through MiXCR, listing each CDR3 protein once. The sample has about 150,000 distinct CDR3 sequences; 11% are singletons. The sample was PBMCs, taken before TCRalphabeta/CD19-depleted stem cell transplant. The rearrangement joins TRBV28 to TRBJ2-1; TRBD2 aligns across 9 bases. This receptor was obtained from a boy between 2 and 10 years old with acute myeloid leukemia, due to receive a stem cell transplant. CDR3 loop: CASSFLRLVAGEVEQFF. For the CDR3, the DNA is TGTGCCAGCAGTTTCCTTAGGTTGGTAGCGGGAGAGGTTGAGCAGTTCTTC.